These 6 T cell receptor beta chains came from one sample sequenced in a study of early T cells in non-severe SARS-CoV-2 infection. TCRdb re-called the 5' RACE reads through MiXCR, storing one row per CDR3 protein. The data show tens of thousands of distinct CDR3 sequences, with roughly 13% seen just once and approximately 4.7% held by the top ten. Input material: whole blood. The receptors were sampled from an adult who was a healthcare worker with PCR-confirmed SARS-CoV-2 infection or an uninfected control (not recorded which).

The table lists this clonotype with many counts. The CDR3 here is CASSALDTQYF. DNA for the CDR3: TGTGCCAGCAGTGCCCTAGATACGCAGTATTTT. The V call is TRBV25-1, the J call TRBJ2-3; D remains ambiguous. V dropped 4 bases and J dropped 5 bases, with 4 bases sitting between them. This CDR3 comprises 11 residues. The V gene's germline CDR1 is MGHDK and CDR2 SYGVNS.

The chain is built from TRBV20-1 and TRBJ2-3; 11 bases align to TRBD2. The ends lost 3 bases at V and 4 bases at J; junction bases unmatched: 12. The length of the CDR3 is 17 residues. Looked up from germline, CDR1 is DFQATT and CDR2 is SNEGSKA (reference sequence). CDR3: CSASSLAGGVRADTQYF. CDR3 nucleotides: TGCAGTGCTAGTTCGCTAGCGGGAGGCGTGCGGGCAGATACGCAGTATTTT.

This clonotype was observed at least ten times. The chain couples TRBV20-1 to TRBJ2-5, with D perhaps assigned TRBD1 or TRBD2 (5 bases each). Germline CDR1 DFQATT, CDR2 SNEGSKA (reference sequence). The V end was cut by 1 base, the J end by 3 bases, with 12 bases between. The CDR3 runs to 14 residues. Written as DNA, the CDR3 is TGCAGTGCTAGAGGTCAGAGGGACGAAGAGACCCAGTACTTC. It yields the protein CSARGQRDEETQYF.

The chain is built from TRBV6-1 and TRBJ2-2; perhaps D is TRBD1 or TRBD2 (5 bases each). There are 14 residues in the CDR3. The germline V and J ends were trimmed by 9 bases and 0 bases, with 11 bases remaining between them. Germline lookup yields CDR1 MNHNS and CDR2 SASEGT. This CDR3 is CASHWGTNTGELFF. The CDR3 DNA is TGTGCCAGTCACTGGGGGACGAACACCGGGGAGCTGTTTTTT.

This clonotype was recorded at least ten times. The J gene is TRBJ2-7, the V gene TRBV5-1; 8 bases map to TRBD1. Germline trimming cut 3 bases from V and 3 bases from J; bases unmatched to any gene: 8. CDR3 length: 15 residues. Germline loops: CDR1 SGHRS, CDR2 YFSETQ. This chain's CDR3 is CASSSDREVSYEQYF. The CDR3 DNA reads TGCGCCAGCAGCTCGGACAGGGAAGTCAGCTACGAGCAGTACTTC.

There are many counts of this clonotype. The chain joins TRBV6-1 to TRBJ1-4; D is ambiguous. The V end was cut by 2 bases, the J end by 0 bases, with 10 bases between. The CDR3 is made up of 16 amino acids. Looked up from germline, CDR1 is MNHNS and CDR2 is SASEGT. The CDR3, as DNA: TGTGCCAGCAGTGAACTATGGGAGGCAACTAATGAAAAACTGTTTTTT. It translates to CASSELWEATNEKLFF.